The source of this TCR beta chain is a study of T cell changes during pregnancy in multiple sclerosis. V was pared by 4 bases and J by 0 bases, with 8 bases between. The CDR3 loop spans 14 amino acids. Per the germline V gene, CDR1 is SGDLS and CDR2 is YYNGEE. Assay: immunoSEQ multiplex PCR; the TCRdb copy retains only in-frame clones and omits some. The sample yields 75,000 to 80,000 clones, just over 90% seen once. V is TRBV9 and J is TRBJ1-5, with D perhaps matching TRBD1 (6 bases). The starting material was peripheral blood, obtained in the second trimester of pregnancy. The clonotype was recovered from a female donor in good health, enrolled as a control in a pregnancy study. CDR3 sequence reads: CASSPGDSNQPQHF. CDR3 sequence (DNA): TGTGCCAGCAGCCCAGGGGATAGCAATCAGCCCCAGCATTTT.